The TCR beta chain under discussion was sequenced for a study of OX40 agonist ivuxolimab in advanced cancers. V was cut by 5 bases and J by 4 bases, with 8 bases left in between. Germline V gene sequence: CDR1 MGHDK, CDR2 SYGVNS. The CDR3 consists of 12 residues. Some clones are missing from TCRdb's copy, which holds only in-frame ones; the method was immunoSEQ multiplex PCR. Of about 77,000 clones listed, more than 65% are singletons. The source is an adult with an advanced solid tumor such as melanoma, head and neck, liver or kidney cancer. The specimen was CD4+ or CD8+ T cells sorted from blood, collected in a trial of the OX40 agonist ivuxolimab. The chain recombines TRBV25-1 with TRBJ1-2; D uncertain. CDR3 amino acids: CASSQSTYGYTF. The CDR3 nucleotides are TGTGCCAGCAGTCAAAGTACCTATGGCTACACCTTC.